The rows below give T cell receptor beta chains drawn from one sample of a study of T-cell reconstitution after alpha-beta-depleted transplantation in children. TCRdb independently ran MiXCR on the PCR reads; one entry per CDR3 protein. The sample gives about 230,000 distinct CDR3 sequences, around 11% of which show up once; around 3% is in the top ten. This material consisted of PBMCs from the stem cell graft donor, taken from the stem cell graft. The receptor set was obtained from a human donor who donated a stem cell graft to a child with acute lymphoblastic leukemia. The CDR3 runs from the conserved cysteine through the conserved F or W. Each record gives: J gene, clone size, V gene, D gene, CDR3 DNA, CDR3 protein. A D gene is named only where the DNA matches it firmly. Part of the rows lack a size; the others show once, few, many or a class for expanded clones.

j_call: TRBJ1-1
clone_size: many
v_call: TRBV12-3/TRBV12-4
d_call: -
cdr3_nt: TGTGCCAGCAGTTTTAAGGCGCTGAACACTGAAGCTTTCTTT
cdr3_aa: CASSFKALNTEAFF

j_call: TRBJ2-1
clone_size: many
v_call: TRBV25-1
d_call: -
cdr3_nt: TGTGCCAGCAGTGCGCTAGCTACCCTTTCCTACAATGAGCAGTTCTTC
cdr3_aa: CASSALATLSYNEQFF

j_call: TRBJ2-1
clone_size: once
v_call: TRBV9
d_call: TRBD2
cdr3_nt: TGTGCCAGCAGCGCGAGCGGGGGGGTCTACAATGAGCAGTTCTTC
cdr3_aa: CASSASGGVYNEQFF

j_call: TRBJ1-2
clone_size: -
v_call: TRBV9
d_call: -
cdr3_nt: TGTGCCAGCAGCGTAGAACATAACTATGGCTACACCTTC
cdr3_aa: CASSVEHNYGYTF

j_call: TRBJ1-5
clone_size: many
v_call: TRBV6-2/TRBV6-3
d_call: -
cdr3_nt: TGTGCCAGCAGTCACCGGATGGGTCAGCCCCAGCATTTT
cdr3_aa: CASSHRMGQPQHF

j_call: TRBJ2-7
clone_size: many
v_call: TRBV20-1
d_call: -
cdr3_nt: TGCAGTGCTAGAAACGGAGAATCCTACGAGCAGTACTTC
cdr3_aa: CSARNGESYEQYF

j_call: TRBJ2-3
clone_size: many
v_call: TRBV2
d_call: TRBD1
cdr3_nt: TGTGCCAGCACCGGCGGACAGGGAAGGCCAGATACGCAGTATTTT
cdr3_aa: CASTGGQGRPDTQYF

j_call: TRBJ2-4
clone_size: many
v_call: TRBV7-9
d_call: TRBD2
cdr3_nt: TGTGCCAGCAGCTTAAAACTCGGGAGGTTAGCCAAAAACATTCAGTACTTC
cdr3_aa: CASSLKLGRLAKNIQYF

j_call: TRBJ2-1
clone_size: many
v_call: TRBV24-1
d_call: TRBD2
cdr3_nt: TGTGCCACCGCCCGGACTAGCGGGAGGGTGTATGAGCAGTTCTTC
cdr3_aa: CATARTSGRVYEQFF

j_call: TRBJ2-7
clone_size: many
v_call: TRBV29-1
d_call: TRBD2
cdr3_nt: TGCAGCGCCCTAACTAGCGACCACGAGCAGTACTTC
cdr3_aa: CSALTSDHEQYF

j_call: TRBJ2-5
clone_size: many
v_call: TRBV25-1
d_call: -
cdr3_nt: TGTGCCAGCAGTCCTCGGGGAAGGGAGACCCAGTACTTC
cdr3_aa: CASSPRGRETQYF

j_call: TRBJ1-3
clone_size: many
v_call: TRBV3-1
d_call: TRBD1
cdr3_nt: TGTGCCAGTGCTTGGACAGGGCAGCTCGGAAACACCATATATTTT
cdr3_aa: CASAWTGQLGNTIYF

j_call: TRBJ2-3
clone_size: many
v_call: TRBV7-2
d_call: TRBD1
cdr3_nt: TGTGCCAGCAGCACTAACAGGGGGCGGTACCCAGATACGCAGTATTTT
cdr3_aa: CASSTNRGRYPDTQYF

j_call: TRBJ1-5
clone_size: many
v_call: TRBV10-3
d_call: -
cdr3_nt: TGTGCCATCAGTGAGTCGTATAGCAATCAGCCCCAGCATTTT
cdr3_aa: CAISESYSNQPQHF

j_call: TRBJ2-3
clone_size: many
v_call: TRBV6-6
d_call: -
cdr3_nt: TGTGCCAGCAGTTACCAGGGGACAGATACGCAGTATTTT
cdr3_aa: CASSYQGTDTQYF

j_call: TRBJ1-5
clone_size: -
v_call: TRBV29-1
d_call: TRBD1
cdr3_nt: TGCAGCGTTCTGACAGGGTATAGCAATCAGCCCCAGCATTTT
cdr3_aa: CSVLTGYSNQPQHF

j_call: TRBJ1-5
clone_size: many
v_call: TRBV7-2
d_call: -
cdr3_nt: TGTGCCAGCAGCCTCAGGACAGAGAATCAGCCCCAGCATTTT
cdr3_aa: CASSLRTENQPQHF

j_call: TRBJ2-1
clone_size: many
v_call: TRBV5-1
d_call: TRBD1
cdr3_nt: TGCGCCAGCAGCAACCAGGGGGACCCCTACAATGAGCAGTTCTTC
cdr3_aa: CASSNQGDPYNEQFF

j_call: TRBJ2-3
clone_size: many
v_call: TRBV7-2
d_call: TRBD1
cdr3_nt: TGTGCCAGCAGCTTCTTATTGACAGGGACCACAGATACGCAGTATTTT
cdr3_aa: CASSFLLTGTTDTQYF

j_call: TRBJ2-7
clone_size: many
v_call: TRBV29-1
d_call: -
cdr3_nt: TGCAGCGTACACGGGCTCTCCTACGAGCAGTACTTC
cdr3_aa: CSVHGLSYEQYF

j_call: TRBJ1-3
clone_size: -
v_call: TRBV7-9
d_call: -
cdr3_nt: TGTGCCAGCAGCTTCAGTACGGGGGCTTCTGGAAACACCATATATTTT
cdr3_aa: CASSFSTGASGNTIYF

j_call: TRBJ2-1
clone_size: many
v_call: TRBV12-3/TRBV12-4
d_call: TRBD2
cdr3_nt: TGTGCCAGCAGTTTCTTCGGACTAGCGGGTGGGGGGGAGCAGTTCTTC
cdr3_aa: CASSFFGLAGGGEQFF

j_call: TRBJ2-7
clone_size: many
v_call: TRBV20-1
d_call: -
cdr3_nt: TGCAGTGCTAAAGCAGGAGGGCCGGGCGAGCAGTACTTC
cdr3_aa: CSAKAGGPGEQYF

j_call: TRBJ2-7
clone_size: few
v_call: TRBV12-3/TRBV12-4
d_call: -
cdr3_nt: TGTGCCAGCAGTCCCAAGTTCGACAACTCCTTCGAGCAGTACTTC
cdr3_aa: CASSPKFDNSFEQYF

j_call: TRBJ2-7
clone_size: -
v_call: TRBV28
d_call: -
cdr3_nt: TGTGCCAGCAGCTCCAAGCCCGACAGCTACGAGCAGTACTTC
cdr3_aa: CASSSKPDSYEQYF

j_call: TRBJ1-1
clone_size: many
v_call: TRBV6-1
d_call: -
cdr3_nt: TGTGCCAGCAGTGAATGGGGCAGCACCTTAGAAGCTTTCTTT
cdr3_aa: CASSEWGSTLEAFF

j_call: TRBJ2-7
clone_size: -
v_call: TRBV29-1
d_call: TRBD2
cdr3_nt: TGCAGCGTTTACCGCCGGGGGGGGAGGGATACCTACGAGCAGTACTTC
cdr3_aa: CSVYRRGGRDTYEQYF

j_call: TRBJ2-3
clone_size: many
v_call: TRBV6-2/TRBV6-3
d_call: -
cdr3_nt: TGTGCCAGCAGCCTACAACCCACAGATACGCAGTATTTT
cdr3_aa: CASSLQPTDTQYF

j_call: TRBJ2-2
clone_size: many
v_call: TRBV29-1
d_call: TRBD1
cdr3_nt: TGCAGCGTCCTCACCCGGGACAGCTACACCGGGGAGCTGTTTTTT
cdr3_aa: CSVLTRDSYTGELFF

j_call: TRBJ2-1
clone_size: -
v_call: TRBV7-9
d_call: -
cdr3_nt: TGTGCCAGGAGCTTATTCACACTAAAGGACCGAAATGAGCAGTTCTTC
cdr3_aa: CARSLFTLKDRNEQFF

j_call: TRBJ2-3
clone_size: few
v_call: TRBV5-7
d_call: -
cdr3_nt: TGTGCCAGCAGCGCTTGGGGACTCACTACAGATACGCAGTATTTT
cdr3_aa: CASSAWGLTTDTQYF

j_call: TRBJ2-7
clone_size: many
v_call: TRBV12-3/TRBV12-4
d_call: TRBD2
cdr3_nt: TGTGCCAGCACCCTTCTGGACTGGCGGGAGACCTACGAGCAGTACTTC
cdr3_aa: CASTLLDWRETYEQYF

j_call: TRBJ2-5
clone_size: -
v_call: TRBV19
d_call: -
cdr3_nt: TGTGCCAGTAGTATGAAAGAGACCCAGTACTTC
cdr3_aa: CASSMKETQYF

j_call: TRBJ2-1
clone_size: many
v_call: TRBV7-9
d_call: -
cdr3_nt: TGTGCCAGCAGCTCCACTTCAGGGAATGAGCAGTTCTTC
cdr3_aa: CASSSTSGNEQFF

j_call: TRBJ2-7
clone_size: many
v_call: TRBV7-2
d_call: -
cdr3_nt: TGTGCCAGCAGCTTAGACCTGGTTGCGTACTTC
cdr3_aa: CASSLDLVAYF